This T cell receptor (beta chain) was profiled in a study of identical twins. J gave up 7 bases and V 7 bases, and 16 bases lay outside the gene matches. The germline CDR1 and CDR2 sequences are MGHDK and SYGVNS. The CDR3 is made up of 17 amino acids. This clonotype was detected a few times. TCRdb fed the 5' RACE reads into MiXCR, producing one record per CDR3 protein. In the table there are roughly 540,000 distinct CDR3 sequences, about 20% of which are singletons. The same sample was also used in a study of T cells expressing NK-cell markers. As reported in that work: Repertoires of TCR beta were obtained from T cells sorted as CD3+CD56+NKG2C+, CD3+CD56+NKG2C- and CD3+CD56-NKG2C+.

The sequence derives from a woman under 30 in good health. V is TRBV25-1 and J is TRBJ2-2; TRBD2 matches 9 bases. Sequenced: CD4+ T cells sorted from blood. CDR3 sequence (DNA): TGTGCCAGCACCTCGAAAAACTGCGGGAGGGCCGTCGGGGAGCTGTTTTTT. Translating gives CASTSKNCGRAVGELFF.